Below, 14 T cell receptor beta chains from the same sample are listed, as sequenced in a study of CD8+ T cells in alopecia areata. Extracted from the samples, RNA was reverse transcribed into cDNA to serve as the sequencing template. Data came from immunoSEQ multiplex PCR; TCRdb stores just in-frame clones and leaves some out. Counted here are about 42,000 clones, roughly 92% occurring once; the ten biggest clones make up under 20%. Documented treatment: oral pan-JAK inhibitor, 5-10 mg twice daily. Sequencing used CD8+ T cells sorted from blood, obtained at week 24, from a patient treated with tofacitinib. These receptors were taken from a human donor with alopecia areata.

The rearrangement uses TRBV27 and TRBJ2-7; 7 bases map to TRBD1. Germline lookup yields CDR1 MNHEY and CDR2 SMNVEV (reference sequence). The V segment lost 3 bases and the J segment 0 bases; nucleotides outside the gene matches: 8. The CDR3 runs to 16 residues. CDR3 region: CASSLNSGQSSYEQYF. CDR3 nucleotides: TGTGCCAGCAGTTTGAACTCGGGACAGAGCTCCTACGAGCAGTACTTC.

The chain uses TRBV5-4 and TRBJ1-4; 7 bases fit TRBD1. This CDR3 region has 14 residues. The germline gives CDR1 SGHNT, CDR2 YYREEE (reference sequence). The J segment lost 7 bases and the V segment lost 5 bases, leaving 8 bases of the junction unmatched. CDR3 sequence reads: CASSLRGATEKLFF. CDR3 coding DNA: TGTGCCAGCAGTCTCAGGGGGGCGACTGAAAAACTGTTTTTT.

This clone was found once. The V and J genes are TRBV5-4 and TRBJ2-1, with 12 bases fitting TRBD2. Unmatched junction bases numbered 5, after V lost 4 bases and J lost 0 bases. This CDR3 has 17 residues. Germline V gives CDR1 SGHNT, CDR2 YYREEE (reference sequence). CDR3 nucleotides: TGTGCCAGCAGCCAATCTAGCGGGGGGGCCTCCTACAATGAGCAGTTCTTC. This gives the protein CASSQSSGGASYNEQFF.

This chain uses TRBV19 with TRBJ2-1; D is undetermined. Trimming removed 5 bases from V and 1 base from J, with 9 bases in between. Germline CDR1 is LNHDA and CDR2 is SQIVND (reference sequence). This CDR3 spans 14 amino acids. CDR3 nucleotides: TGTGCCAGTAGTGCCGGGTCTTCCTACAATGAGCAGTTCTTC. Residues: CASSAGSSYNEQFF.

To note about this clone: One end of the junction does not line up with germline, which may come from a read error. CDR3 region: CAISDWTDRNYGYAF. In nucleotides, the CDR3 is TGTGCCATCAGTGACTGGACAGATCGAAACTATGGCTACGCCTTC. The gene calls are TRBV10-3 and TRBJ1-2; TRBD1 is a possible D gene (6 bases). Germline-derived CDR1 and CDR2 are ENHRY and SYGVKD. This CDR3 is built from 15 residues.

The chain employs TRBV7-2 and TRBJ1-3, with 7 positions matching TRBD1. This CDR3 region has 14 residues. V dropped 5 bases and J dropped 2; count of bases not matched to a gene: 3. Germline CDR1 SGHTA, CDR2 FQGNSA. The CDR3 is CASSQTGTGNTIYF. CDR3 nucleotides: TGTGCCAGCAGCCAGACAGGGACTGGAAACACCATATATTTT.

The chain combines TRBV29-1 with TRBJ2-1; 7 bases are shared with TRBD1. V was pared by 2 bases and J by 4 bases, with 8 bases of the junction left unmatched. The CDR3 is made up of 15 amino acids. CDR1 and CDR2 (germline): SQVTM, ANQGSEA. CDR3 DNA: TGCAGCGTTGAAATTTGGGACAGCAAATACAATGAGCAGTTCTTC. The encoded protein is CSVEIWDSKYNEQFF.

The genes are TRBV28 and TRBJ2-1; D ambiguous. This CDR3 comprises 11 residues. Germline CDR1 MDHEN, CDR2 SYDVKM. The V and J ends lost 4 bases and 2 bases respectively, with 0 bases between them. In DNA form, the CDR3 reads TGTGCCAGCAGTTCCTACAATGAGCAGTTCTTC. Amino acid sequence: CASSSYNEQFF. Drawing the rest from reference TRBV28 and TRBJ2-1, the complete variable domain is DVKVTQSSRYLVKRTGEKVFLECVQDMDHENMFWYRQDPGLGLRLIYFSYDVKMKEKGDIPEGYSVSREKKERFSLILESASTNQTSMYLCASSSYNEQFFGPGTRLTVL.

The V call is TRBV7-9, the J call TRBJ1-2; maybe TRBD1 (5 bases). The V gene lost 5 bases and the J gene lost 3 bases, with 13 bases spanning the gap. Germline CDR1 is SEHNR and CDR2 is FQNEAQ (reference sequence). The CDR3 is 14 residues long. CDR3: CASSLLGTHYGYTF. CDR3 sequence (DNA): TGTGCCAGCAGCCTACTCGGGACTCACTATGGCTACACCTTC.

The CDR3 nucleotides are TGTGCCAGCAGCGTGTATGGGGCCTACAATGAGCAGTTCTTC. It specifies CASSVYGAYNEQFF. The rearrangement uses TRBV7-2 and TRBJ2-1; D remains unclear. The CDR3 is 14 amino acids. Germline V gene sequence: CDR1 SGHTA, CDR2 FQGNSA. The V and J ends lost 5 bases and 2 bases respectively, with 10 bases between them.

The rearrangement links TRBV14 to TRBJ2-1; TRBD1 aligns across 7 bases. The CDR3 is 13 residues long. Germline V CDR1 and CDR2: SGHDN, FVKESK. The V segment lost 4 bases and the J segment 8 bases; nucleotides outside the gene matches: 5. In nucleotides, the CDR3 is TGTGCCAGCAGCCCACAGGGGTTCCATGAGCAGTTCTTC. It specifies CASSPQGFHEQFF.

The V gene is TRBV7-9, the J gene TRBJ2-3, with unresolved D. CDR3 length: 15 amino acids. Germline lookup yields CDR1 SEHNR and CDR2 FQNEAQ (reference sequence). V was shortened by 3 bases and J by 2 bases, with 12 bases between the two germline ends. CDR3 DNA sequence: TGTGCCAGCAGCTTTAGCTCTGCCCACACAGATACGCAGTATTTT. This encodes CASSFSSAHTDTQYF.

This chain links TRBV25-1 with TRBJ2-5, with 7 bases matching TRBD1. The CDR3 runs to 15 residues. Germline CDR1 reads MGHDK; CDR2 reads SYGVNS. After removal of 2 bases from V and 0 bases from J, the junction contained 3 bases not matched to a gene. The CDR3 is CASSEDREYQETQYF. CDR3 bases: TGTGCCAGCAGTGAAGACAGGGAGTACCAAGAGACCCAGTACTTC.

The chain links TRBV4-1 to TRBJ2-7, with TRBD1 matching over 9 bases. The CDR3 is 15 residues long. V lost 4 bases, J lost 4 bases, and 8 bases stayed unmatched. CDR1 and CDR2 (germline): MGHRA, YSYEKL. Here the CDR3 reads CASSPRQGGGYEQYF. The DNA of the CDR3 is TGCGCCAGCAGCCCTAGACAGGGGGGAGGGTACGAGCAGTACTTC.